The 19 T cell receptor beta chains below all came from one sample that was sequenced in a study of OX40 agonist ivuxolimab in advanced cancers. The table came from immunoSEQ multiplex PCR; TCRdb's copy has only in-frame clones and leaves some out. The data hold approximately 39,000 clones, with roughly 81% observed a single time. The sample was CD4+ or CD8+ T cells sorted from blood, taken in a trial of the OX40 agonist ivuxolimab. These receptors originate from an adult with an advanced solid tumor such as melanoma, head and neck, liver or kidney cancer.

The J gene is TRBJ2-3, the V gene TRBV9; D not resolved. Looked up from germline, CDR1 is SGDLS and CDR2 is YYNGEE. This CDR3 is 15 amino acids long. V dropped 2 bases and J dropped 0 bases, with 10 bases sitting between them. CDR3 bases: TGTGCCAGCAGCGTTAGCCCAACTAGCACAGATACGCAGTATTTT. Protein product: CASSVSPTSTDTQYF. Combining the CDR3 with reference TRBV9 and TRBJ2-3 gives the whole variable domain DSGVTQTPKHLITATGQRVTLRCSPRSGDLSVYWYQQSLDQGLQFLIQYYNGEERAKGNILERFSAQQFPDLHSELNLSSLELGDSALYFCASSVSPTSTDTQYFGPGTRLTVL.

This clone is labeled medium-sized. This CDR3 is CASSSQTSDNNEQFF. DNA for the CDR3: TGTGCCAGCAGCTCGCAGACTAGCGATAACAATGAGCAGTTCTTC. The chain joins TRBV7-6 to TRBJ2-1, with 8 bases matching TRBD2. The V segment lost 4 bases and the J segment 5 bases; nucleotides outside the gene matches: 7. The CDR3 sequence is 15 residues long. In germline, CDR1 is SGHVS, CDR2 FNYEAQ.

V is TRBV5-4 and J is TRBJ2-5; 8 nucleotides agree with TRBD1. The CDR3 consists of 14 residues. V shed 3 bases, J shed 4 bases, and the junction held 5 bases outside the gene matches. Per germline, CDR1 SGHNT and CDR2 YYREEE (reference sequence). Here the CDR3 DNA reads TGTGCCAGCAGCTCCAGGGGGCGCGGAGAGACCCAGTACTTC. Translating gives CASSSRGRGETQYF.

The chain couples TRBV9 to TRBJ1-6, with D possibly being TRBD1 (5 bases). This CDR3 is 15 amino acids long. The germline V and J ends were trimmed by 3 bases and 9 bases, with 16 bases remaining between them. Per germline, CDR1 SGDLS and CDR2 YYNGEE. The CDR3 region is CASSEGSGMGSPLHF. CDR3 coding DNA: TGTGCCAGCAGCGAGGGGTCAGGAATGGGTTCACCCCTCCACTTT.

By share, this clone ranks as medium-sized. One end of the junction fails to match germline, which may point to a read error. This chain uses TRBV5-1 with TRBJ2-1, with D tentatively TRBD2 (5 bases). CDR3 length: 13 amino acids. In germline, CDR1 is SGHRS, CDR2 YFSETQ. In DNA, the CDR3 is TGCGCCACCAGCCGGGATCGTTTCAATGAGCAGTTCTTC. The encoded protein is CATSRDRFNEQFF.

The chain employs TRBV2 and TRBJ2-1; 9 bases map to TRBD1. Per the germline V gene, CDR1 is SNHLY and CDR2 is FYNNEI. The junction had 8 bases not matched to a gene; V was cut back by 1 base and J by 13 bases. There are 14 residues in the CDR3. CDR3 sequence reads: CASSEDLQGQGQFF. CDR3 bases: TGTGCCAGCAGTGAAGATTTGCAGGGACAGGGACAGTTCTTC.

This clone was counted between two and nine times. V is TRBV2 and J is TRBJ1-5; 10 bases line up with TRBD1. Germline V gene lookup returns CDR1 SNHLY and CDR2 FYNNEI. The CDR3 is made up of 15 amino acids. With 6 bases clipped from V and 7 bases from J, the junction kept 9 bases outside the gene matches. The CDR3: CASRRDRGILQPQHF. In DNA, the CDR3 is TGTGCCAGCAGGAGGGACAGGGGTATTTTGCAGCCCCAGCATTTT.

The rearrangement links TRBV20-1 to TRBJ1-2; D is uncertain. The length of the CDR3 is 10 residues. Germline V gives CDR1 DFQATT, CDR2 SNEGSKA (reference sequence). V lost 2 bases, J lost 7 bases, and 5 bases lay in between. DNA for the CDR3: TGCAGTGCTAGACGTTCTGGCTACACCTTC. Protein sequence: CSARRSGYTF.

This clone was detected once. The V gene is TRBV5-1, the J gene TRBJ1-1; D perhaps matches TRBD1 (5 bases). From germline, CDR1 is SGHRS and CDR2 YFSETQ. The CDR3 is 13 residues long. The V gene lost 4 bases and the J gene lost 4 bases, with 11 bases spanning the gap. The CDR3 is CASSRGGTTEAFF. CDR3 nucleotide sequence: TGCGCCAGCAGCCGTGGGGGTACCACTGAAGCTTTCTTT.

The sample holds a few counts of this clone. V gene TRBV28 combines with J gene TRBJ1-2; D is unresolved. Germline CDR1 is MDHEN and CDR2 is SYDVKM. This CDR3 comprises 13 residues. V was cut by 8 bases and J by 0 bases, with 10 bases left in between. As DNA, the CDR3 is TGTGCCAGCTTGGACGGAGCTAACTATGGCTACACCTTC. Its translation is CASLDGANYGYTF.

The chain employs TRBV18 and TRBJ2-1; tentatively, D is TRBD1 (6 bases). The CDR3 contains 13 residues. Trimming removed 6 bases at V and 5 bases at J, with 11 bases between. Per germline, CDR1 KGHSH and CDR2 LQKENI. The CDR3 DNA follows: TGTGCCAGCTCCTACAGGGTCGACAATGAGCAGTTCTTC. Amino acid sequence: CASSYRVDNEQFF. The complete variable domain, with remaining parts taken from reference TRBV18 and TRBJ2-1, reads NAGVMQNPRHLVRRRGQEARLRCSPMKGHSHVYWYRQLPEEGLKFMVYLQKENIIDESGMPKERFSAEFPKEGPSILRIQQVVRGDSAAYFCASSYRVDNEQFFGPGTRLTVL.

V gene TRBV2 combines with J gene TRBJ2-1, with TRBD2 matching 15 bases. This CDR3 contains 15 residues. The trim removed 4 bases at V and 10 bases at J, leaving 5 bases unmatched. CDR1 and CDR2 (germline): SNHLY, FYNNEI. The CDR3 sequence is CASSGTSGRAIEQFF. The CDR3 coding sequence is TGTGCCAGCAGTGGGACTAGCGGGAGGGCAATCGAGCAGTTCTTC.

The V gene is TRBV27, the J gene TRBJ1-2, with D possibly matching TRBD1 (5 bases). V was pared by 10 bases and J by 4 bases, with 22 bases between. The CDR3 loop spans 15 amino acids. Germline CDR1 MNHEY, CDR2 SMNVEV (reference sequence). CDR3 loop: CATFSPGTPGYGYTF. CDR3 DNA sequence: TGTGCCACTTTTTCCCCGGGGACTCCAGGCTATGGCTACACCTTC.

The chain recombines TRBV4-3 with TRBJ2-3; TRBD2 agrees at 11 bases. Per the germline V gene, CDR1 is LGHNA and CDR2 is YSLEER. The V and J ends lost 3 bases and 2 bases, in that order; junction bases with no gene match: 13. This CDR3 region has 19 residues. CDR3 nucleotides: TGCGCCAGCAGCCACTCGTGGGGCCTAGCGGGGGGATACACAGATACGCAGTATTTT. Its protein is CASSHSWGLAGGYTDTQYF.

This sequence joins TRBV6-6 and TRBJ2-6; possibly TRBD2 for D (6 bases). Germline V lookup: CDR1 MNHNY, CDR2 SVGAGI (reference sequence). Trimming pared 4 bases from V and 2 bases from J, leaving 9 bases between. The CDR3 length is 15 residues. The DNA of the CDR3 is TGTGCCAGCAGTTCACCGGGGGCTGGGGCCAACGTCCTGACTTTC. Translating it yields CASSSPGAGANVLTF.

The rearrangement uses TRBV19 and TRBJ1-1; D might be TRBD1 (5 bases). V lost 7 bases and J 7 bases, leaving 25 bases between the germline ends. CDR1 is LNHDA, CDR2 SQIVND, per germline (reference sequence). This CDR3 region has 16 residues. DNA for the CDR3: TGTGCCAGTAATACAGAAAGGGACCCGATAGGGCGTGAAGCTTTCTTT. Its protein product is CASNTERDPIGREAFF.

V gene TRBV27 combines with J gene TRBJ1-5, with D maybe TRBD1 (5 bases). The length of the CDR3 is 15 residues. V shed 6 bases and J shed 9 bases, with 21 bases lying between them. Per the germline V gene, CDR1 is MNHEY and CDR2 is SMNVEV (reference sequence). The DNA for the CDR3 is TGTGCCAGCAGACCACCGGGACCCGAGTGGAGGCCCCAGCATTTT. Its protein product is CASRPPGPEWRPQHF.

The CDR3 DNA reads TGTGCCAGCAGCTTACAAGAGACCCAGTACTTC. Amino acid sequence: CASSLQETQYF. The genes are TRBV7-8 and TRBJ2-5; D gene ambiguous. Germline V gene sequence: CDR1 SGHVS, CDR2 FQNEAQ. This CDR3 contains 11 residues. Trimming left V 2 bases short and J 2 bases short, with 0 bases between.

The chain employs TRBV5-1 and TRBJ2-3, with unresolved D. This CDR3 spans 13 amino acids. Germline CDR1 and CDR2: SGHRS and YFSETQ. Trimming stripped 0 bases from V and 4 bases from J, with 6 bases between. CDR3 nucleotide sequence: TGCGCCAGCAGCTTGGACTATTCAGATACGCAGTATTTT. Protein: CASSLDYSDTQYF.